This TCR beta chain derives from a study of radiotherapy plus CTLA-4 blockade in lung cancer. TCRdb's copy holds only in-frame clones and misses some; the assay was immunoSEQ multiplex PCR. Of 50,000 to 70,000 clones detected, roughly four fifths appear once; the ten largest clones hold 5% to 6.5%. The TCR originated in a human donor with non-small cell lung cancer whose response to radiotherapy plus ipilimumab could not be evaluated. The specimen was peripheral blood, collected from a patient treated with radiotherapy plus ipilimumab.

The CDR3 sequence is CASSAGQRGGLETQYF. Written as DNA, the CDR3 is TGTGCCAGCAGCGCTGGCCAGCGGGGGGGCTTAGAGACCCAGTACTTC. This chain uses TRBV5-4 with TRBJ2-5, with 10 positions matching TRBD2. The CDR3 has 16 amino acids. With V trimmed by 4 bases and J by 4 bases, 10 bases remained unmatched. CDR1 and CDR2 from the germline V gene are SGHNT and YYREEE (reference sequence).